A single sample gave rise to the 10 T cell receptor beta chains below, sequenced in a study of blood T cell repertoires in COVID-19. The repertoire was sequenced with immunoSEQ multiplex PCR; TCRdb's copy has only in-frame clones and lacks some. In the table there are tens of thousands of clones, around 87% of which are singletons. The sequenced material came from peripheral blood. Receptor source: a woman older than 75 with acute or convalescent COVID-19.

The chain couples TRBV30 to TRBJ1-3, with D tentatively TRBD1 (5 bases). Germline CDR1 and CDR2: GTSNPN and SVGIG (reference sequence). The CDR3 contains 15 residues. Deletions cut 0 bases from V and 4 bases from J, with 13 bases between. The CDR3 DNA reads as TGTGCCTGGAGTGTACACAGGATTCCGGGAAACACCATATATTTT. Translating it yields CAWSVHRIPGNTIYF.

This rearrangement joins TRBV3-1 (or the pseudogene TRBV3-2) to TRBJ2-5, with D unresolved. Germline CDR1 LGHDT, CDR2 YNNKEL (reference sequence). This CDR3 has 11 residues. Trimming took off 4 bases at V and 6 bases at J, with 6 bases between the two ends. The CDR3 region has the DNA TGTGCCAGCAGCCTCAAGCAGACCCAGTACTTC. Its translation is CASSLKQTQYF.

This chain links TRBV28 with TRBJ2-7; D not resolved. CDR3 size: 12 residues. Trimming pared 6 bases from V and 6 bases from J, leaving 12 bases between. CDR1 and CDR2 (germline): MDHEN, SYDVKM. As DNA, the CDR3 is TGTGCCAGCAGCCCCTTAGTACGCGAGCAGTACTTC. Protein sequence: CASSPLVREQYF.

The J gene is TRBJ1-2, the V gene TRBV6-2 or TRBV6-3; D gene unclear. Germline V gene lookup returns CDR1 MNHEY and CDR2 SVGEGT. The CDR3 sequence is 13 residues long. Trimming took off 7 bases at V and 13 bases at J, with 22 bases between the two ends. CDR3 sequence (DNA): TGTGCCAGCAATTATCCAGCGTTTGGTTCTCCCACCTTC. It is translated as CASNYPAFGSPTF.

The chain uses TRBV29-1 and TRBJ1-2; the D gene is possibly TRBD1 (6 bases). The V and J ends lost 8 bases and 8 bases respectively, with 18 bases between them. CDR3 length: 12 residues. In germline, CDR1 is SQVTM, CDR2 ANQGSEA. The CDR3 reads CSSEGDLHGYTF. Written as DNA, the CDR3 is TGCAGCTCCGAGGGGGATTTGCACGGCTACACCTTC.

This sequence joins TRBV23-1 and TRBJ1-5; 7 bases match TRBD1. TRBV23-1 is an open reading frame, and its role is uncertain. The CDR3 extends over 15 amino acids. Germline trimming cut 4 bases from V and 3 bases from J; bases unmatched to any gene: 6. The CDR3 loop is CASSLPGTVNQPQHF. The CDR3 DNA follows: TGCGCCAGCAGTCTACCCGGGACAGTCAATCAGCCCCAGCATTTT.

The rearrangement joins TRBV7-6 to TRBJ2-1; D remains unclear. The V gene's germline CDR1 is SGHVS and CDR2 FNYEAQ. V lost 1 base, J lost 7 bases, and 14 bases lay in between. The CDR3 sequence is 15 residues long. CDR3 residues: CASSLGSPTANEQFF. As DNA, the CDR3 is TGTGCCAGCAGCTTAGGTAGCCCCACGGCGAATGAGCAGTTCTTC.

The chain recombines TRBV28 with TRBJ1-4; 9 bases are a match to TRBD1. Germline trimming cut 6 bases from V and 8 bases from J; bases unmatched to any gene: 7. Germline V lookup: CDR1 MDHEN, CDR2 SYDVKM. The CDR3 contains 14 residues. The CDR3 DNA follows: TGTGCCAGCAGGCGGGACAGGGTTAGGGAAAAACTGTTTTTT. Its translation: CASRRDRVREKLFF.

This rearrangement joins TRBV18 to TRBJ1-1; the D gene is possibly TRBD1 (6 bases). In germline, CDR1 is KGHSH, CDR2 LQKENI. V lost 3 bases and J 4 bases, leaving 12 bases between the germline ends. The CDR3 totals 14 residues. CDR3 protein: CASSPTLDSTEAFF. CDR3 in DNA: TGTGCCAGCTCACCCACCCTGGACAGCACTGAAGCTTTCTTT.

The gene calls are TRBV5-8 and TRBJ2-1; 7 bases are a match to TRBD1. CDR1 SGHTS and CDR2 YDEGEE come from the germline V gene. V trimming: 5 bases; J trimming: 7 bases; junction bases outside the gene matches: 6. The CDR3 length is 13 residues. The CDR3 DNA is TGTGCCAGCAGTCTGACAGGGAAAAATGAGCAGTTCTTC. Protein: CASSLTGKNEQFF.